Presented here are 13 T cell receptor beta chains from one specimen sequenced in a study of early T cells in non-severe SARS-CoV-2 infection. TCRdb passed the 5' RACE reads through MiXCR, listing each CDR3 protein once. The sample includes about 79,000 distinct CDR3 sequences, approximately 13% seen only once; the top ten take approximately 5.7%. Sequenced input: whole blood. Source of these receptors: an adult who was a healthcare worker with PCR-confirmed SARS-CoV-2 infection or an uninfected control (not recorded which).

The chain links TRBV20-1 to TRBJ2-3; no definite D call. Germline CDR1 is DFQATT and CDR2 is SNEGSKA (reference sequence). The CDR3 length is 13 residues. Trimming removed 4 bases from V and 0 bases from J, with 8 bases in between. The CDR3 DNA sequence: TGCAGTGCTAACATAGCTAGCACAGATACGCAGTATTTT. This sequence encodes CSANIASTDTQYF.

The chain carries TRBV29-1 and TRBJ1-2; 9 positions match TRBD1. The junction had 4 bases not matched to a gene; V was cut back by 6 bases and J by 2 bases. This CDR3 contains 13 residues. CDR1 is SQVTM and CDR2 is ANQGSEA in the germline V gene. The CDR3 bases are TGCAGCGTCCGGGACAGGGACAACTATGGCTACACCTTC. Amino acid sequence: CSVRDRDNYGYTF.

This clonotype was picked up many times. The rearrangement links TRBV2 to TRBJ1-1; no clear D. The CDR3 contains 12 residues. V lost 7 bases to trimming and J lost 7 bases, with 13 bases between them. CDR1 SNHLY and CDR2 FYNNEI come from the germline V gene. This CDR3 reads CASIRGRDEAFF. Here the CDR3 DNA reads TGTGCCAGCATCCGCGGACGGGATGAAGCTTTCTTT.

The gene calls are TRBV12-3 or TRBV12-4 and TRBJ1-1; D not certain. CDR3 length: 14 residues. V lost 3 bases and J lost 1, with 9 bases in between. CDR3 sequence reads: CASSLHLENTEAFF. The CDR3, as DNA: TGTGCCAGCAGTTTGCACTTGGAGAACACTGAAGCTTTCTTT.

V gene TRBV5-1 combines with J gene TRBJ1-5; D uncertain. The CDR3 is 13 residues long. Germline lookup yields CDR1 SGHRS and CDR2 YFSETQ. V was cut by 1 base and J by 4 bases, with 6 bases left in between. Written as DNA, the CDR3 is TGCGCCAGCAGCTTGACGGGTAATCAGCCCCAGCATTTT. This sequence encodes CASSLTGNQPQHF. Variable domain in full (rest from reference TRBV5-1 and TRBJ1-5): KAGVTQTPRYLIKTRGQQVTLSCSPISGHRSVSWYQQTPGQGLQFLFEYFSETQRNKGNFPGRFSGRQFSNSRSEMNVSTLELGDSALYLCASSLTGNQPQHFGDGTRLSIL.

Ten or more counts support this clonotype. CDR3 protein: CASSPGQVFVFREQYF. In nucleotides, the CDR3 is TGTGCCAGCAGCCCGGGACAGGTTTTTGTCTTTCGCGAGCAGTACTTC. The chain uses TRBV11-2 and TRBJ2-7, with TRBD1 identical over 8 bases. Germline V lookup: CDR1 SGHAT, CDR2 FQNNGV. The CDR3 loop spans 16 amino acids. Losses at the gene ends were 5 bases for V and 6 bases for J; bases not matched to a gene: 15.

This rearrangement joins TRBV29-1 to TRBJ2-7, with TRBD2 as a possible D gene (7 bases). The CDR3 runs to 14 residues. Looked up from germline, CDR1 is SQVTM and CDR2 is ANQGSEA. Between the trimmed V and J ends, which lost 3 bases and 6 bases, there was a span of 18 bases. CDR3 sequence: CSVEGGRGFSEQYF. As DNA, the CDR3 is TGCAGCGTTGAGGGGGGGCGTGGCTTCTCCGAGCAGTACTTC.

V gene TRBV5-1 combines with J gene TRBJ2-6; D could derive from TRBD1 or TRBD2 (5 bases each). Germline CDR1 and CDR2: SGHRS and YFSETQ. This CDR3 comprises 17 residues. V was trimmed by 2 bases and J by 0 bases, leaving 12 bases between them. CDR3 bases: TGCGCCAGCAGCTTTTGGGACGCAGCCTCTGGGGCCAACGTCCTGACTTTC. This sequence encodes CASSFWDAASGANVLTF.

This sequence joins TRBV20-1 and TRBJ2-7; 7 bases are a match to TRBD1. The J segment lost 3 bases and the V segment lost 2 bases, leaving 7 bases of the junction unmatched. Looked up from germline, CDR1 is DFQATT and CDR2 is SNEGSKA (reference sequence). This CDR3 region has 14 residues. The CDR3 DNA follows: TGCAGTGCTAGACTGCAGGGGGACGACTACGAGCAGTACTTC. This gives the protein CSARLQGDDYEQYF.

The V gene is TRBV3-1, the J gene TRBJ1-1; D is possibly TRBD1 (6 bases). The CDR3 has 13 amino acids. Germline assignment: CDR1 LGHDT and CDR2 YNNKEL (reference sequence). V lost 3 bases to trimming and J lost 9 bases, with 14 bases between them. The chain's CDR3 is CASSQEAGTKAFF. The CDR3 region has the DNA TGTGCCAGCAGCCAGGAGGCCGGGACAAAAGCTTTCTTT.

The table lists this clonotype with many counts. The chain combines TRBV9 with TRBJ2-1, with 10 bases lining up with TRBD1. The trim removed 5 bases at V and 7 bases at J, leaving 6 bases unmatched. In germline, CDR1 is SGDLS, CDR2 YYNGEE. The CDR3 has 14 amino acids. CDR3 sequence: CASRAGTGENEQFF. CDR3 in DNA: TGTGCCAGCAGGGCCGGGACAGGGGAAAATGAGCAGTTCTTC.

The CDR3 region is CASLRGAGKAYNEQFF. DNA for the CDR3: TGTGCCAGCCTCAGAGGGGCAGGGAAAGCCTACAATGAGCAGTTCTTC. The chain recombines TRBV7-8 with TRBJ2-1, with D possibly called TRBD1 or TRBD2 (5 bases each). Germline CDR1 is SGHVS and CDR2 is FQNEAQ. The CDR3 runs to 16 residues. The V gene lost 8 bases and the J gene lost 2 bases, with 19 bases spanning the gap.

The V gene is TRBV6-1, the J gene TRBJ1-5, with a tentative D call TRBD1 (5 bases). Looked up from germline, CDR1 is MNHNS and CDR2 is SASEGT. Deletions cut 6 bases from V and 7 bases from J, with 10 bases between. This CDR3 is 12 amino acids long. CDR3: CASRAGSQPQHF. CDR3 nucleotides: TGTGCCAGCAGGGCAGGGAGCCAGCCCCAGCATTTT.